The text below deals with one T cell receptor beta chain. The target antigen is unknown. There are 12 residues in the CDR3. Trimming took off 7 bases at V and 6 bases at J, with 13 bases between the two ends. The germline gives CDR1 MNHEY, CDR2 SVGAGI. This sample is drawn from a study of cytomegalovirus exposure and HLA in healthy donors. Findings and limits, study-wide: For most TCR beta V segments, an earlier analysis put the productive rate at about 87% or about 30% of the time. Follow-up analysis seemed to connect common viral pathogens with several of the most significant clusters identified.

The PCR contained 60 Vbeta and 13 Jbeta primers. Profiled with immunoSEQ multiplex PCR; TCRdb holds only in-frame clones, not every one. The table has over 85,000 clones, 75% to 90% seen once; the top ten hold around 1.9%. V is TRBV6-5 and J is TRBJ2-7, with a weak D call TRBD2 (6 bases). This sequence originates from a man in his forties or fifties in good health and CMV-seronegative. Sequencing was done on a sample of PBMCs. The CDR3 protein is CASTRVGGEQYF. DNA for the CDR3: TGTGCCAGCACCCGGGTCGGGGGCGAGCAGTACTTC.